The sequence of this T cell receptor (beta chain) was determined in a study of early T cells in non-severe SARS-CoV-2 infection. Study-wide points: The VDJdb matching leaned toward anti-spike CD8 responses and overlooked private and CD4 specificities.

TCRdb independently ran MiXCR on the 5' RACE reads; one entry per CDR3 protein. The table lists around 60,000 distinct CDR3 sequences, around 20% of them singletons. Remarks on this clonotype: Its antigen is currently unknown.

Trimming shortened V by 2 bases and J by 4 bases, and 7 bases separated the two germline ends. CDR1 is SGHDT, CDR2 YYEEEE, per germline. This CDR3 contains 12 residues. The sequencing used whole blood, collected at baseline. This TCR was sampled from an adult who was a healthcare worker with PCR-confirmed SARS-CoV-2 infection or an uninfected control (not recorded which). The gene calls are TRBV5-6 and TRBJ2-7; D perhaps matches TRBD2 (5 bases). CDR3 bases: TGTGCCAGCAGCTTTGGAGGTTACGAGCAGTACTTC. Protein: CASSFGGYEQYF.